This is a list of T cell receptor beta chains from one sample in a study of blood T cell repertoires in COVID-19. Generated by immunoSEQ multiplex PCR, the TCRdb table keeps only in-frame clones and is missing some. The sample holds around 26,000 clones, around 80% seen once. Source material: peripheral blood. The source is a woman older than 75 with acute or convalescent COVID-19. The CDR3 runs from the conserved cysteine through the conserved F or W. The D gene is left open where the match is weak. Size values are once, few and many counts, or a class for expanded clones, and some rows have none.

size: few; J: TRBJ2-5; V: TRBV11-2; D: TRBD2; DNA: TGTGCCAGCAGCTTAGATGGGACTAGCAGGGAGACCCAGTACTTC; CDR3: CASSLDGTSRETQYF
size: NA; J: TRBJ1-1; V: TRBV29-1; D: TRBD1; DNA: TGCAGCGTCCAAGCAGGGGGGCGCACTGAAGCTTTCTTT; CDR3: CSVQAGGRTEAFF
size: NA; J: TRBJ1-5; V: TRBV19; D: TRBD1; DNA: TGTGCCAGTAGTGTCCTCGGGACAGGGGGCAATCAGCCCCAGCATTTT; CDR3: CASSVLGTGGNQPQHF
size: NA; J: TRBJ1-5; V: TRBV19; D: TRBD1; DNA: TGTGCCAGTAGCCGACCCACAGGGGACCTGCTCTCCTACCAGCCCCAGCATTTT; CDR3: CASSRPTGDLLSYQPQHF
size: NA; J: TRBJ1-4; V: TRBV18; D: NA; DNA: TGTGCCAGCTCACCTTTACAGGCCGGTGCCTCAACTAATGAAAAACTGTTTTTT; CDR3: CASSPLQAGASTNEKLFF
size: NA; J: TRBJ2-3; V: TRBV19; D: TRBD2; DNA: TGTGCCAGTAGTAGGGGACTAGCGGGGGGCACAGATACGCAGTATTTT; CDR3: CASSRGLAGGTDTQYF
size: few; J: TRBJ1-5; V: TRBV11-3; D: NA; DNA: TGTGCCAGCAGAGGGCTCCCGCAGGGGCCACCGAGGGGCAATCAGCCCCAGCATTTT; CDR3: CASRGLPQGPPRGNQPQHF
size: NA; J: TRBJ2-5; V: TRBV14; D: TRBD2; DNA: TGTGCCAGCAGCCAGGGGGGGAGCCCCCTCCCCCAGTACTTC; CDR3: CASSQGGSPLPQYF
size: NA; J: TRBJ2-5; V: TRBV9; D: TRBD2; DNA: TGTGCCAGCAGCCCCCGGGAGGGTCAAGAGACCCAGTACTTC; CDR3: CASSPREGQETQYF
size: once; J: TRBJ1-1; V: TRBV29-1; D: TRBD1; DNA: TGCAGCGTTGATAACAGGGGCACTGAAGCTTTCTTT; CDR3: CSVDNRGTEAFF
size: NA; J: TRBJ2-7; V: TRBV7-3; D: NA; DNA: TGTGCCAGCAGCCCCGGCCGGGCGGGCGAGCAGTACTTC; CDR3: CASSPGRAGEQYF
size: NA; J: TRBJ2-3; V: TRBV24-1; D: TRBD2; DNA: TGTGCCACCGTCCATAGCGGGGGGCTCACAGATACGCAGTATTTT; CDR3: CATVHSGGLTDTQYF
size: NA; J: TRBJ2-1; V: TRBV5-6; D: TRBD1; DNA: TGTGCCAGCAGCTGGACAGGGGGCCAATACAATGAGCAGTTCTTC; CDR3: CASSWTGGQYNEQFF